A single sample gave rise to the 30 T cell receptor beta chains below, sequenced in a study of blood T cell repertoires in COVID-19. Some clones are missing from TCRdb's copy, which holds only in-frame ones; the method was immunoSEQ multiplex PCR. Found here are 130,000 to 150,000 clones, approximately 85% of them singletons; the top ten hold 6.5% to 9.5%. The sequenced sample consisted of peripheral blood. These receptors came from a woman between 55 and 75 years old with COVID-19, enrolled during active disease.

This chain links TRBV18 with TRBJ2-7; D may be TRBD1 (5 bases). This CDR3 contains 15 residues. The germline V gene has CDR1 KGHSH and CDR2 LQKENI. Trimming shortened V by 3 bases and J by 3 bases, and 15 bases separated the two germline ends. The CDR3 here is CASSPPSGQSYEQYF. The CDR3, as DNA: TGTGCCAGCTCACCTCCGTCAGGGCAGAGCTACGAGCAGTACTTC.

The chain uses TRBV29-1 and TRBJ1-2, with no clear D. Germline values: CDR1 SQVTM, CDR2 ANQGSEA. Between the trimmed V and J ends, which lost 2 bases and 4 bases, there was a span of 14 bases. The CDR3 contains 14 residues. This chain's CDR3 is CSVEPGNEAYGYTF. DNA of the CDR3: TGCAGCGTTGAACCCGGTAACGAAGCCTATGGCTACACCTTC.

V gene TRBV5-1 combines with J gene TRBJ2-7, with 10 nucleotides matching TRBD1. Germline loops: CDR1 SGHRS, CDR2 YFSETQ. The CDR3 totals 14 residues. The junction had 2 bases not matched to a gene; V was cut back by 3 bases and J by 2 bases. CDR3 DNA: TGCGCCAGCAGCTGGACAGGGGGGCCCTACGAGCAGTACTTC. Encoded protein: CASSWTGGPYEQYF.

The chain recombines TRBV5-1 with TRBJ2-7, with 8 nucleotides matching TRBD1. Looked up from germline, CDR1 is SGHRS and CDR2 is YFSETQ. The CDR3 has 15 amino acids. The junction had 2 bases not matched to a gene; V was cut back by 0 bases and J by 0 bases. The chain's CDR3 is CASSLGQGTSYEQYF. Here the CDR3 DNA reads TGCGCCAGCAGCTTGGGACAGGGGACCTCCTACGAGCAGTACTTC. Variable domain in full (rest from reference TRBV5-1 and TRBJ2-7): KAGVTQTPRYLIKTRGQQVTLSCSPISGHRSVSWYQQTPGQGLQFLFEYFSETQRNKGNFPGRFSGRQFSNSRSEMNVSTLELGDSALYLCASSLGQGTSYEQYFGPGTRLTVT.

This sequence joins TRBV4-3 and TRBJ2-4; 7 bases agree with TRBD2. The junction had 3 bases not matched to a gene; V was cut back by 1 base and J by 6 bases. The germline CDR1 and CDR2 sequences are LGHNA and YSLEER. This CDR3 region has 14 residues. CDR3 DNA sequence: TGCGCCAGCAGCCAAGTGGGCGGGGGAAACATTCAGTACTTC. Translation: CASSQVGGGNIQYF.

V usage is TRBV3-1 (or the pseudogene TRBV3-2) and J usage is TRBJ1-1; D perhaps matches TRBD1 (5 bases). CDR1 is LGHDT and CDR2 is YNNKEL in the germline V gene (reference sequence). V was trimmed by 2 bases and J by 0 bases, leaving 10 bases between them. The CDR3 runs 15 residues. The CDR3 DNA follows: TGTGCCAGCAGCCAAATACAACAGGTGAACACTGAAGCTTTCTTT. It yields the protein CASSQIQQVNTEAFF.

V usage is TRBV27 and J usage is TRBJ2-1; no clear D. The CDR3 extends over 14 amino acids. Germline CDR1 MNHEY, CDR2 SMNVEV (reference sequence). The germline V and J ends were trimmed by 8 bases and 0 bases, with 11 bases remaining between them. The CDR3 bases are TGTGCCAGCTCTGGGCAGGCCTCCTACAATGAGCAGTTCTTC. Translation: CASSGQASYNEQFF.

The genes are TRBV6-5 and TRBJ1-2; tentatively, D is TRBD1 (5 bases). V lost 3 bases and J 4 bases, leaving 12 bases between the germline ends. From germline, CDR1 is MNHEY and CDR2 SVGAGI. The CDR3 is 14 residues long. The CDR3 DNA reads as TGTGCCAGCAGTTATTCGGACACCTTCTATGGCTACACCTTC. It is translated as CASSYSDTFYGYTF.

The gene calls are TRBV5-1 and TRBJ2-2; 9 bases map to TRBD1. The junction had 4 bases not matched to a gene; V was cut back by 4 bases and J by 3 bases. This CDR3 has 15 amino acids. Germline CDR1 reads SGHRS; CDR2 reads YFSETQ. The CDR3 loop is CASSIQGADTGELFF. The CDR3 DNA is TGCGCCAGCAGCATACAGGGGGCGGACACCGGGGAGCTGTTTTTT.

The rearrangement links TRBV6-2 or TRBV6-3 to TRBJ1-2, with 7 bases lining up with TRBD1. With V trimmed by 2 bases and J by 7 bases, 4 bases remained unmatched. This CDR3 region has 13 residues. Germline V gives CDR1 MNHEY, CDR2 SVGEGT. The chain's CDR3 is CASSYDRVVGYTF. The CDR3 nucleotides read TGTGCCAGCAGTTACGACAGGGTTGTTGGCTACACCTTC.

A note on this clone: At one boundary the junction diverges from the germline segment, which might be a read error. The rearrangement uses TRBV5-8 and TRBJ1-2; 11 positions agree with TRBD1. CDR1 is SGHTS and CDR2 is YDEGEE in the germline V gene. The CDR3 sequence is 15 residues long. The CDR3 nucleotides are TGTGCCAGCAGCTTGGCGGACAGGGGGCCCTATGGCCACACCTTC. This codes for CASSLADRGPYGHTF.

Concerning this clone: The same CDR3 can be traced to other DNA sequences in this sample. The chain joins TRBV5-1 to TRBJ2-5; D is undetermined. Trimming pared 0 bases from V and 3 bases from J, leaving 6 bases between. There are 13 residues in the CDR3. Per the germline V gene, CDR1 is SGHRS and CDR2 is YFSETQ. The CDR3 reads CASSLGREETQYF. The CDR3 coding sequence is TGCGCCAGCAGCTTGGGAAGAGAAGAGACCCAGTACTTC.

This clone is deemed medium-sized. This chain links TRBV9 with TRBJ1-3, with a tentative D call TRBD1 (6 bases). Germline V gene lookup returns CDR1 SGDLS and CDR2 YYNGEE. CDR3 length: 14 residues. Deletions cut 4 bases from V and 8 bases from J, with 16 bases between. DNA of the CDR3: TGTGCCAGCAGCCCAGGGGAAGCGGGGGACACCATATATTTT. Translating it yields CASSPGEAGDTIYF.

This sequence joins TRBV7-8 and TRBJ2-7; perhaps TRBD2 as D (5 bases). V shed 5 bases and J shed 4 bases, with 21 bases lying between them. Germline CDR1 and CDR2: SGHVS and FQNEAQ. The CDR3 runs 16 residues. The CDR3 DNA sequence: TGTGCCAGCAGCAGTCTTGTTACCCCGGGGAATTACGAGCAGTACTTC. Its protein product is CASSSLVTPGNYEQYF.

The chain carries TRBV2 and TRBJ1-1; possibly TRBD1 for D (5 bases). V dropped 4 bases and J dropped 1 base, with 10 bases sitting between them. The CDR3 loop spans 14 amino acids. Germline CDR1 and CDR2: SNHLY and FYNNEI. The DNA for the CDR3 is TGTGCCAGCAGTGTTGGGACTGGGAACACTGAAGCTTTCTTT. Residues: CASSVGTGNTEAFF.

This clone was seen a single time. This chain uses TRBV6-2 or TRBV6-3 with TRBJ1-6; TRBD1 might be the D (6 bases). The CDR3 extends over 16 amino acids. Germline CDR1 is MNHEY and CDR2 is SVGEGT. The ends were cut back, 4 bases at V and 6 bases at J, with 16 bases in the middle. The CDR3 spells CASSSGTQGPNSPLHF. CDR3 DNA sequence: TGTGCCAGCAGTTCCGGGACCCAGGGGCCTAATTCACCCCTCCACTTT.

V and J are TRBV5-6 and TRBJ2-7; D is possibly TRBD2 (5 bases). With 3 bases removed from V and 7 bases from J, the gap between germline ends came to 11 bases. The CDR3 has 12 residues. CDR1 is SGHDT, CDR2 YYEEEE, per germline. DNA for the CDR3: TGTGCCAGCAGCTGGCTGGGAGTTGAGCAGTACTTC. As protein: CASSWLGVEQYF.

V usage is TRBV4-3 and J usage is TRBJ1-5, with a tentative D call TRBD1 (6 bases). The V gene's germline CDR1 is LGHNA and CDR2 YSLEER. Trimming took off 5 bases at V and 1 base at J, with 12 bases between the two ends. The CDR3 runs to 15 residues. CDR3 loop: CASSSHRVSNQPQHF. The CDR3 bases are TGCGCCAGCAGCTCACACAGGGTAAGCAATCAGCCCCAGCATTTT.

This clone was detected once. J is TRBJ2-7 and V is TRBV11-2; perhaps TRBD1 as D (5 bases). V dropped 5 bases and J dropped 2 bases, with 10 bases sitting between them. There are 13 residues in the CDR3. CDR1 and CDR2 from the germline V gene are SGHAT and FQNNGV. The CDR3 DNA reads TGTGCCAGCAGCCAAGACAGACCCTACGAGCAGTACTTC. Amino acid sequence: CASSQDRPYEQYF.

V usage is TRBV9 and J usage is TRBJ2-2; D unclear. Germline CDR1 SGDLS, CDR2 YYNGEE. V was clipped by 0 bases and J by 2 bases, with 5 bases between them. This CDR3 has 14 residues. Written as DNA, the CDR3 is TGTGCCAGCAGCGTAGTATTTAACACCGGGGAGCTGTTTTTT. This codes for CASSVVFNTGELFF.

The chain recombines TRBV13 with TRBJ1-1; D is unclear. The CDR3 is 12 residues long. V was clipped by 2 bases and J by 6 bases, with 7 bases between them. Looked up from germline, CDR1 is PRHDT and CDR2 is FYEKMQ (reference sequence). Here the CDR3 reads CASSLNEAEAFF. For the CDR3, the DNA is TGTGCCAGCAGCTTAAATGAGGCTGAAGCTTTCTTT.

This clone was seen just once. V is TRBV5-8 and J is TRBJ2-7, with 8 nucleotides matching TRBD1. The germline V gene encodes CDR1 SGHTS and CDR2 YDEGEE. V trimming: 5 bases; J trimming: 3 bases; junction bases outside the gene matches: 16. CDR3 length: 17 residues. CDR3 in amino acids: CASSQQPETGANYEQYF. Written as DNA, the CDR3 is TGTGCCAGCAGTCAACAACCCGAGACAGGGGCCAACTACGAGCAGTACTTC.

This chain links TRBV6-2 or TRBV6-3 with TRBJ2-7, with D unresolved. CDR3 length: 14 amino acids. Germline values: CDR1 MNHEY, CDR2 SVGEGT. V lost 3 bases, J lost 0 bases, and 9 bases lay in between. Here the CDR3 reads CASSYGQFSYEQYF. CDR3 nucleotides: TGTGCCAGCAGTTATGGGCAATTCTCCTACGAGCAGTACTTC.

This chain links TRBV9 with TRBJ2-1; 11 bases map to TRBD2. V was pared by 4 bases and J by 2 bases, with 2 bases of the junction left unmatched. The CDR3 runs to 15 residues. Per germline, CDR1 SGDLS and CDR2 YYNGEE. The CDR3 sequence is CASSPTSGAYNEQFF. CDR3 DNA: TGTGCCAGCAGCCCGACTAGCGGGGCCTACAATGAGCAGTTCTTC.

The chain combines TRBV19 with TRBJ2-1, with 9 bases identical to TRBD2. Germline V gene sequence: CDR1 LNHDA, CDR2 SQIVND (reference sequence). The V and J ends lost 1 base and 6 bases, in that order; junction bases with no gene match: 4. This CDR3 is built from 15 residues. CDR3 DNA sequence: TGTGCCAGTAGTATAGGGGCGGGGGGGCCCAATGAGCAGTTCTTC. Translating it yields CASSIGAGGPNEQFF.

The chain is built from TRBV7-6 and TRBJ2-5, with 9 bases matching TRBD2. Germline V lookup: CDR1 SGHVS, CDR2 FNYEAQ. V was pared by 5 bases and J by 4 bases, with 2 bases of the junction left unmatched. CDR3 size: 13 residues. Here the CDR3 reads CASSISGGETQYF. In DNA, the CDR3 is TGTGCCAGCAGCATTAGCGGGGGAGAGACCCAGTACTTC.

The V and J genes are TRBV7-9 and TRBJ1-2; TRBD1 is a possible D gene (6 bases). The germline V and J ends were trimmed by 5 bases and 7 bases, with 8 bases remaining between them. The CDR3 runs to 11 residues. Germline V gene lookup returns CDR1 SEHNR and CDR2 FQNEAQ (reference sequence). CDR3 in amino acids: CASSPGVGYTF. The CDR3 bases are TGTGCCAGCAGCCCAGGGGTTGGCTACACCTTC.

Concerning this clone: Other DNA sequences within the sample encode an identical CDR3. The chain employs TRBV3-1 (or the pseudogene TRBV3-2) and TRBJ1-4; the match to TRBD1 covers 10 bases. The CDR3 length is 14 residues. J lost 5 bases, V lost 4 bases, and 1 base had no gene match. Germline CDR1 and CDR2: LGHDT and YNNKEL (reference sequence). The CDR3 here is CASSLDRGNEKLFF. The CDR3 DNA reads TGTGCCAGCAGCCTGGACAGGGGGAATGAAAAACTGTTTTTT.

This chain connects TRBV6-5 to TRBJ2-7, with TRBD1 matching over 10 bases. Trimming removed 6 bases from V and 7 bases from J; junction bases left unmatched: 6. The CDR3 extends over 13 amino acids. Germline CDR1 MNHEY, CDR2 SVGAGI. This CDR3 reads CASSRDRGREQYF. In DNA, the CDR3 is TGTGCCAGCAGCCGGGACAGGGGTCGGGAGCAGTACTTC.

The V and J genes are TRBV2 and TRBJ2-5, with 8 bases matching TRBD1. CDR3 length equals 14 residues. J was trimmed by 0 bases and V by 4 bases; bases with no gene match: 1. Germline CDR1 and CDR2: SNHLY and FYNNEI. As DNA, the CDR3 is TGTGCCAGCAGTGGGGACAGGTACCAAGAGACCCAGTACTTC. It codes for CASSGDRYQETQYF.